A single sample gave rise to the 31 T cell receptor beta chains below, sequenced in a study of blood T cell repertoires in COVID-19. TCRdb keeps only in-frame clones here, not all; method: immunoSEQ multiplex PCR. Of some 490,000 clones listed, approximately 90% are singletons. The sample was PBMCs or T cells enriched from blood (not recorded which). The receptors shown here come from an older woman who had recovered from COVID-19.

The chain joins TRBV30 to TRBJ1-1; D remains unclear. The CDR3 loop spans 13 amino acids. V was clipped by 3 bases and J by 2 bases, with 10 bases between them. The germline gives CDR1 GTSNPN, CDR2 SVGIG (reference sequence). The CDR3 is CAWSLGFNTEAFF. The DNA for the CDR3 is TGTGCCTGGAGCCTCGGGTTTAACACTGAAGCTTTCTTT.

The genes are TRBV4-1 and TRBJ1-1; D remains ambiguous. V lost 0 bases and J lost 2, with 10 bases in between. CDR1 MGHRA and CDR2 YSYEKL come from the germline V gene. The CDR3 spans 15 residues. The CDR3 DNA reads as TGCGCCAGCAGCCAAGACGGGTTGGTTAACACTGAAGCTTTCTTT. This encodes CASSQDGLVNTEAFF.

The chain recombines TRBV12-3 or TRBV12-4 with TRBJ2-3; perhaps TRBD1 as D (6 bases). Trimming shortened V by 6 bases and J by 2 bases, and 9 bases separated the two germline ends. This CDR3 is 13 amino acids long. The chain's CDR3 is CASSRQDTDTQYF. The DNA for the CDR3 is TGTGCCAGCAGCAGACAGGACACAGATACGCAGTATTTT.

The J gene is TRBJ2-2, the V gene TRBV10-2; 12 positions agree with TRBD1. The V gene's germline CDR1 is WSHSY and CDR2 SAAADI. Trimming at V came to 8 bases and at J to 5 bases, leaving 9 bases not matched to a gene. CDR3 size: 16 residues. CDR3 region: CASGKGDRGRTGELFF. The CDR3 DNA reads as TGCGCCAGCGGAAAGGGGGACAGGGGGCGAACCGGGGAGCTGTTTTTT.

This chain joins TRBV6-5 and TRBJ1-2; D is uncertain. Looked up from germline, CDR1 is MNHEY and CDR2 is SVGAGI. This CDR3 spans 12 amino acids. V lost 11 bases and J 5 bases, leaving 15 bases between the germline ends. Written as DNA, the CDR3 is TGTGCCTGCGACAATCGGTTATATGGCTACACCTTC. Translation: CACDNRLYGYTF.

In regard to this clone: The same CDR3 is also encoded by other DNA sequences in this sample. The CDR3 loop is CASSVSGRNEKLFF. In nucleotides, the CDR3 is TGTGCCAGCAGCGTCAGTGGGCGTAATGAAAAACTGTTTTTT. The rearrangement uses TRBV9 and TRBJ1-4; the D is unclear. The CDR3 covers 14 residues. Deletions cut 2 bases from V and 4 bases from J, with 9 bases between. The V gene's germline CDR1 is SGDLS and CDR2 YYNGEE.

The CDR3 DNA reads TGTGCCAGCGGACACAACTACGGGACTAGCGGGGGGATTAGCACAGATACGCAGTATTTT. Its protein is CASGHNYGTSGGISTDTQYF. This chain connects TRBV18 to TRBJ2-3; 15 nucleotides agree with TRBD2. The CDR3 sequence is 20 residues long. Per germline, CDR1 KGHSH and CDR2 LQKENI. Trimming took 8 bases from V and 0 from J; bases not matched to a gene: 15.

The V call is TRBV15, the J call TRBJ1-1, with D possibly TRBD1 on 5 matching bases. The CDR3 has 14 amino acids. V lost 3 bases and J lost 2, with 10 bases in between. CDR1 LNHNV and CDR2 YYDKDF come from the germline V gene (reference sequence). The CDR3 nucleotides read TGTGCCACCAGCAGGGAACAGGTTAACACTGAAGCTTTCTTT. Protein product: CATSREQVNTEAFF.

The V and J genes are TRBV12-1 and TRBJ2-4; the D segment call TRBD2 is taken from the table without a DNA check. TRBV12-1 is noted as a pseudogene. The CDR3 sequence is 17 residues long. The CDR3 loop reads CASSSHPGLEVENIQYF. CDR3 in DNA: TGTGCCAGCAGTTCCCATCCGGGACTAGAGGTGGAAAACATTCAGTACTTC.

V gene TRBV5-4 combines with J gene TRBJ1-2; tentative D call: TRBD1 (5 bases). The CDR3 extends over 14 amino acids. The germline V gene encodes CDR1 SGHNT and CDR2 YYREEE (reference sequence). V lost 2 bases and J lost 4, with 12 bases in between. The CDR3 region has the DNA TGTGCCAGCAGCTTCTCCACAGGCGCCTATGGCTACACCTTC. It translates to CASSFSTGAYGYTF.

The chain joins TRBV29-1 to TRBJ2-1, with 10 bases identical to TRBD1. V dropped 8 bases and J dropped 8; count of bases not matched to a gene: 12. The CDR3 extends over 14 amino acids. Germline values: CDR1 SQVTM, CDR2 ANQGSEA. For the CDR3, the DNA is TGCAGCACCCGGGACAGGGGAACATCGGATGAGCAGTTCTTC. Its translation: CSTRDRGTSDEQFF.

Only one count was recorded for this clone. The V call is TRBV19, the J call TRBJ1-5, with 7 bases lining up with TRBD1. V lost 5 bases and J lost 2; bases outside the gene matches: 6. The CDR3 contains 15 residues. CDR1 and CDR2 (germline): LNHDA, SQIVND (reference sequence). Written as DNA, the CDR3 is TGTGCCAGTAGTCCATCTGGACAGGGCAATCAGCCCCAGCATTTT. Its protein product is CASSPSGQGNQPQHF.

V is TRBV20-1 and J is TRBJ2-1, with a weak D call TRBD2 (5 bases). Per the germline V gene, CDR1 is DFQATT and CDR2 is SNEGSKA (reference sequence). V was shortened by 3 bases and J by 6 bases, with 12 bases between the two germline ends. The CDR3 runs 13 residues. Here the CDR3 reads CSASSPGINEQFF. For the CDR3, the DNA is TGCAGTGCTAGTAGCCCGGGGATCAATGAGCAGTTCTTC.

This sequence joins TRBV9 and TRBJ2-7, with TRBD1 matching over 7 bases. The V gene's germline CDR1 is SGDLS and CDR2 YYNGEE. Losses at the gene ends were 4 bases for V and 2 bases for J; bases not matched to a gene: 6. This CDR3 contains 14 residues. The chain's CDR3 is CASSQQGFTYEQYF. DNA for the CDR3: TGTGCCAGCAGCCAACAGGGGTTCACCTACGAGCAGTACTTC.

The chain has TRBV2 and TRBJ1-2, with 10 bases fitting TRBD1. CDR1 is SNHLY, CDR2 FYNNEI, per germline. The CDR3 spans 14 residues. V trimming: 7 bases; J trimming: 4 bases; junction bases outside the gene matches: 6. The CDR3 nucleotides are TGTGCCAGCATGGACAGGGGGAATGGCTATGGCTACACCTTC. Its protein product is CASMDRGNGYGYTF.

This clone was picked up one time. The gene calls are TRBV6-5 and TRBJ1-3, with TRBD1 as a possible D gene (5 bases). The V and J ends lost 8 bases and 0 bases respectively, with 11 bases between them. Germline assignment: CDR1 MNHEY and CDR2 SVGAGI. This CDR3 region has 14 residues. The CDR3 nucleotides read TGTGCCAGCCTTCCGACAGTCTCTGGAAACACCATATATTTT. Its protein is CASLPTVSGNTIYF.

The gene calls are TRBV15 and TRBJ1-1; D is perhaps TRBD1 (5 bases). Germline lookup yields CDR1 LNHNV and CDR2 YYDKDF (reference sequence). Trimming removed 3 bases from V and 1 base from J, with 15 bases in between. There are 16 residues in the CDR3. CDR3 DNA sequence: TGTGCCACCAGCAGCGGTACCCTGGGGCAGAACACTGAAGCTTTCTTT. This gives the protein CATSSGTLGQNTEAFF.

The CDR3: CASSLGGTSGEETQYF. CDR3 sequence (DNA): TGCGCCAGCAGCTTGGGGGGGACTAGCGGGGAAGAGACCCAGTACTTC. The chain recombines TRBV5-1 with TRBJ2-5; TRBD2 matches at 13 bases. CDR1 SGHRS and CDR2 YFSETQ come from the germline V gene. The CDR3 loop spans 16 amino acids. V was clipped by 0 bases and J by 3 bases; unmatched bases: 2.

This clone was counted only a few times. The genes are TRBV2 and TRBJ2-5; 9 positions match TRBD1. The junction had 8 bases not matched to a gene; V was cut back by 4 bases and J by 5 bases. There are 15 residues in the CDR3. The germline gives CDR1 SNHLY, CDR2 FYNNEI. Written as DNA, the CDR3 is TGTGCCAGCAGTGGAGGGACAGGGCGAGGGGAGACCCAGTACTTC. It is translated as CASSGGTGRGETQYF. The whole variable domain, remainder taken from reference TRBV2 and TRBJ2-5, is EPEVTQTPSHQVTQMGQEVILRCVPISNHLYFYWYRQILGQKVEFLVSFYNNEISEKSEIFDDQFSVERPDGSNFTLKIRSTKLEDSAMYFCASSGGTGRGETQYFGPGTRLLVL.

This clone was counted between two and nine times. The rearrangement joins TRBV5-1 to TRBJ2-2, with TRBD1 as a possible D gene (6 bases). The CDR3 extends over 15 amino acids. The V gene's germline CDR1 is SGHRS and CDR2 YFSETQ. Trimming took off 3 bases at V and 1 base at J, with 10 bases between the two ends. The CDR3 protein is CASSWDTENTGELFF. CDR3 in DNA: TGCGCCAGCAGCTGGGACACCGAGAACACCGGGGAGCTGTTTTTT.

The chain couples TRBV19 to TRBJ2-2, with TRBD1 matching over 12 bases. The trim removed 3 bases at V and 4 bases at J, leaving 6 bases unmatched. The CDR3 loop spans 17 amino acids. Germline loops: CDR1 LNHDA, CDR2 SQIVND (reference sequence). CDR3 region: CASSMGQGARGTGELFF. For the CDR3, the DNA is TGTGCCAGTAGTATGGGACAGGGGGCGAGAGGCACCGGGGAGCTGTTTTTT.

There are many counts of this clone. The chain has TRBV5-6 and TRBJ1-2; D is uncertain. CDR1 is SGHDT and CDR2 is YYEEEE in the germline V gene. Trimming took off 0 bases at V and 0 bases at J, with 9 bases between the two ends. The CDR3 covers 15 residues. DNA of the CDR3: TGTGCCAGCAGCTTGGGGCCGCCGTCTAACTATGGCTACACCTTC. Amino acids: CASSLGPPSNYGYTF.

The chain uses TRBV4-2 and TRBJ1-3; no definite D call. Trimming cost V 7 bases and J 11 bases, with 12 bases left between them. Germline lookup yields CDR1 LGHNA and CDR2 YNFKEQ. There are 11 residues in the CDR3. The CDR3 protein is CASTRGVSIYF. DNA of the CDR3: TGTGCCAGCACCCGCGGGGTGTCCATATATTTT.

The rearrangement joins TRBV28 to TRBJ2-7; D possibly corresponds to TRBD1 (6 bases). Trimming removed 7 bases at V and 2 bases at J, with 21 bases between. This CDR3 is built from 16 residues. CDR1 is MDHEN, CDR2 SYDVKM, per germline. The CDR3 sequence is CASKEGDPRSTYEQYF. Written as DNA, the CDR3 is TGTGCCAGCAAAGAGGGGGACCCCCGATCAACCTACGAGCAGTACTTC.

The chain joins TRBV20-1 to TRBJ2-1; the D gene is possibly TRBD2 (5 bases). Germline CDR1 is DFQATT and CDR2 is SNEGSKA (reference sequence). Trimming left V 6 bases short and J 9 bases short, with 12 bases between. The CDR3 is 11 residues long. CDR3 residues: CSAVEVSEQFF. The CDR3 nucleotides are TGCAGTGCCGTGGAGGTGAGTGAGCAGTTCTTC.

This clone came up once. CDR3 amino acids: CASSRPKAGGHGELFF. The CDR3, as DNA: TGTGCCAGCAGCCGACCTAAGGCAGGGGGACACGGGGAGCTGTTTTTT. The J gene is TRBJ2-2, the V gene TRBV11-2, with TRBD1 identical over 7 bases. CDR1 is SGHAT and CDR2 is FQNNGV in the germline V gene. CDR3 size: 16 residues. With V trimmed by 5 bases and J by 7 bases, 13 bases remained unmatched.

This clone was counted between two and nine times. The genes are TRBV2 and TRBJ2-7; 11 positions match TRBD2. The CDR3 contains 15 residues. V shed 8 bases and J 7 bases; nucleotides not matched to a gene: 13. Germline CDR1 reads SNHLY; CDR2 reads FYNNEI. CDR3 in DNA: TGTGCCAGCCAGGGAATTAGCGGGGGGGCAGGAGAGCAGTACTTC. Its translation is CASQGISGGAGEQYF. Complete variable domain (other parts from reference TRBV2 and TRBJ2-7): EPEVTQTPSHQVTQMGQEVILRCVPISNHLYFYWYRQILGQKVEFLVSFYNNEISEKSEIFDDQFSVERPDGSNFTLKIRSTKLEDSAMYFCASQGISGGAGEQYFGPGTRLTVT.

The chain is built from TRBV5-1 and TRBJ2-2; D uncertain. CDR3 length equals 17 residues. Germline V gives CDR1 SGHRS, CDR2 YFSETQ. V lost 1 base to trimming and J lost 0 bases, with 13 bases between them. CDR3 coding DNA: TGCGCCAGCAGCTTGATAGCAGCCGTCGCGAACACCGGGGAGCTGTTTTTT. Translation: CASSLIAAVANTGELFF. The full variable domain, completed using reference TRBV5-1 and TRBJ2-2, is KAGVTQTPRYLIKTRGQQVTLSCSPISGHRSVSWYQQTPGQGLQFLFEYFSETQRNKGNFPGRFSGRQFSNSRSEMNVSTLELGDSALYLCASSLIAAVANTGELFFGEGSRLTVL.

The chain is built from TRBV5-1 and TRBJ1-2, with TRBD1 matching over 9 bases. This CDR3 is built from 14 residues. Germline-derived CDR1 and CDR2 are SGHRS and YFSETQ. The ends lost 3 bases at V and 4 bases at J; junction bases unmatched: 4. This CDR3 reads CASSSGTGFYGYTF. CDR3 nucleotide sequence: TGCGCCAGCAGCTCCGGGACAGGGTTCTATGGCTACACCTTC.

The gene calls are TRBV2 and TRBJ1-6, with D perhaps matching TRBD1 (6 bases). The CDR3 runs to 13 residues. V lost 4 bases to trimming and J lost 9 bases, with 10 bases between them. Germline values: CDR1 SNHLY, CDR2 FYNNEI. CDR3 residues: CASSAGVRSPLHF. The CDR3 nucleotides are TGTGCCAGCAGTGCAGGGGTGCGTTCACCCCTCCACTTT.

J is TRBJ2-1 and V is TRBV6-1; D is possibly TRBD1 (5 bases). Trimming took off 1 base at V and 6 bases at J, with 10 bases between the two ends. Germline V gives CDR1 MNHNS, CDR2 SASEGT. CDR3 size: 14 residues. In DNA form, the CDR3 reads TGTGCCAGCAGTGAAGGGGGCCTTTTCAATGAGCAGTTCTTC. This gives the protein CASSEGGLFNEQFF.